Listed below are T cell receptor beta chains from one sample, sequenced in a study of T cell repertoires in cytomegalovirus infection. In TCRdb, the reads were re-called with MiXCR into one record per CDR3 protein. This sample has approximately 100,000 distinct CDR3 sequences, with roughly 39% found just once. These receptors have no identified antigens. This specimen was CD8+ T cells from cultured PBMCs, taken from culture after CMV antigen stimulation. The receptors here all came from a human donor in good health (CMV status not recorded). Some clones in this sample may be carry-over from other donors' samples. Each CDR3 is given with its conserved first and last residue. The D gene is left open where the match is weak. For some rows the clone size is stated as once, few or many, or as a class when expanded; others skip it.

d_gene,abundance,len,v_gene,j_gene,CDR3aa,CDR3nt
.,few,13,TRBV7-9,TRBJ2-4,CATFIIDKNIQYF,TGTGCCACCTTTATAATCGACAAAAACATTCAGTACTTC
TRBD1,few,14,TRBV2,TRBJ1-6,CASSTGQGLSPLHF,TGTGCCAGCAGCACGGGACAGGGTTTGTCACCCCTCCACTTT
.,.,15,TRBV19,TRBJ2-2,CASSSWTVNTGELFF,TGTGCCAGTAGTTCGTGGACGGTGAACACCGGGGAGCTGTTTTTT
.,.,16,TRBV28,TRBJ2-2,CASSVPGVSITGELFF,TGTGCCAGCAGTGTTCCAGGGGTGTCGATTACCGGGGAGCTGTTTTTT
.,few,14,TRBV7-6,TRBJ1-1,CASSFKEMNTEAFF,TGTGCCAGCAGCTTTAAGGAGATGAACACTGAAGCTTTCTTT
.,.,13,TRBV27,TRBJ1-1,CASSFSTNTEAFF,TGTGCCAGCAGCTTCTCGACGAACACTGAAGCTTTCTTT
.,few,16,TRBV7-6,TRBJ2-2,CASSSLLYGNTGELFF,TGTGCCAGCAGCTCCCTCCTTTACGGGAACACCGGGGAGCTGTTTTTT
TRBD2,.,18,TRBV27,TRBJ2-3,CASSSLAGPWRRTDTQYF,TGTGCCAGCAGTTCCCTAGCGGGGCCTTGGAGGCGCACAGATACGCAGTATTTT
TRBD2,once,15,TRBV19,TRBJ2-3,CASGLAGDRTDTQYF,TGTGCCAGCGGACTAGCGGGGGATCGCACAGATACGCAGTATTTT
.,many,15,TRBV7-2,TRBJ1-1,CASRQLGGIGPEAFF,TGTGCCAGCAGGCAACTTGGGGGAATCGGCCCTGAAGCTTTCTTT
TRBD2,few,15,TRBV14,TRBJ2-3,CASSQLAGVRDTQYF,TGTGCCAGCAGCCAACTAGCGGGGGTTAGAGATACGCAGTATTTT
.,many,12,TRBV19,TRBJ1-2,CASSEDGYGYTF,TGTGCCAGTAGTGAGGACGGCTATGGCTACACCTTC
.,medium-sized,12,TRBV6-1,TRBJ2-3,CASSNLADTQYF,TGTGCCAGCAGTAACCTCGCAGATACGCAGTATTTT
.,.,12,TRBV7-3,TRBJ2-7,CASSLQGSELYF,TGTGCCAGCAGCTTACAGGGGAGCGAGCTGTACTTC
.,.,15,TRBV2,TRBJ1-5,CASSEATTGNQPQQF,TGTGCCAGCAGTGAAGCGACCACAGGCAATCAGCCCCAGCAATTT
.,.,16,TRBV20-1,TRBJ1-6,CSARAFGRGGDSPLHF,TGCAGTGCTAGAGCCTTTGGGAGGGGGGGGGATTCACCCCTCCACTTT
.,.,16,TRBV6-6,TRBJ1-1,CASSFDPSIMNTEAFF,TGTGCCAGCAGTTTCGACCCGAGTATCATGAACACTGAAGCTTTCTTT
.,few,15,TRBV6-1,TRBJ2-1,CASSNVGSSYNEQFF,TGTGCCAGCAGCAACGTGGGGTCTTCCTACAATGAGCAGTTCTTC
.,once,13,TRBV7-6,TRBJ2-1,CASRPSWDDEQFF,TGTGCCAGCAGGCCGAGCTGGGACGATGAGCAGTTCTTC
.,.,13,TRBV9,TRBJ1-2,CASSGQGLEGYTF,TGTGCCAGCAGCGGGCAGGGGCTGGAAGGCTACACCTTC
TRBD2,few,18,TRBV7-9,TRBJ2-7,CASSLGGTSGGESYEQYF,TGTGCCAGCAGCTTAGGTGGGACTAGCGGGGGGGAATCCTACGAGCAGTACTTC
.,.,17,TRBV11-2,TRBJ2-7,CASSLDLEYPATYEQYF,TGTGCCAGCAGCTTAGATTTGGAATATCCCGCGACCTACGAGCAGTACTTC
.,.,15,TRBV18,TRBJ2-5,CASSPEMEGQETQYF,TGTGCCAGCTCACCAGAGATGGAAGGGCAAGAGACCCAGTACTTC
TRBD1,.,14,TRBV12-5,TRBJ1-1,CASGFEGAGSEAFF,TGTGCTAGTGGTTTTGAGGGGGCAGGGAGCGAGGCTTTCTTT
TRBD1,.,15,TRBV7-6,TRBJ1-3,CASSRTTGTRNTIYF,TGTGCCAGCAGCAGGACGACAGGGACCAGAAACACCATATATTTT
.,.,13,TRBV12-3/TRBV12-4,TRBJ2-5,CASSRDKGETQYF,TGTGCCAGCAGTCGGGACAAGGGAGAGACCCAGTACTTC
.,few,14,TRBV4-1,TRBJ2-7,CASSQPGAPYEQYF,TGCGCCAGCAGCCAACCTGGGGCACCCTACGAGCAGTACTTC
.,.,14,TRBV5-4,TRBJ1-4,CASREGGPNGKLFF,TGTGCCAGCAGAGAGGGAGGTCCGAACGGAAAACTGTTTTTT
.,few,13,TRBV4-1,TRBJ2-2,CASSQDYTGELFF,TGCGCCAGCAGCCAGGACTACACCGGGGAGCTGTTTTTT
.,.,17,TRBV2,TRBJ1-1,CASSVLGTNILNTEAFF,TGTGCCAGCAGCGTTCTTGGCACAAATATCCTCAACACTGAAGCTTTCTTT
TRBD1,many,15,TRBV15,TRBJ1-2,CATSENRGQNYGYTF,TGTGCCACCAGCGAAAACAGGGGGCAGAACTATGGCTACACCTTC
.,.,15,TRBV5-6,TRBJ2-3,CASSPDGVFTDTQYF,TGTGCCAGCAGTCCGGATGGAGTTTTCACAGATACGCAGTATTTT
TRBD1,.,15,TRBV19,TRBJ2-7,CASSHPGTGHDEQYF,TGTGCCAGTAGCCACCCCGGGACAGGGCATGACGAGCAGTACTTC
.,once,14,TRBV7-2,TRBJ1-5,CASSFEGRSQPQHF,TGTGCCAGCAGCTTCGAGGGTAGGAGTCAGCCCCAGCATTTT
.,few,15,TRBV28,TRBJ2-2,CASNVGTSHTGELFF,TGTGCCAGCAACGTAGGGACCAGCCACACCGGGGAGCTGTTTTTT
TRBD1,many,15,TRBV4-1,TRBJ1-2,CASSQETGQSYGYTF,TGCGCCAGCAGCCAAGAGACAGGGCAAAGCTATGGCTACACCTTC
TRBD2,.,18,TRBV4-1,TRBJ2-1,CASSQVGGGPFSYNEQFF,TGCGCCAGCAGCCAAGTAGGCGGGGGGCCCTTCTCCTACAATGAGCAGTTCTTC
.,.,16,TRBV7-6,TRBJ1-3,CASSLRWGLRGDTIYF,TGTGCCAGCAGCTTAAGGTGGGGCCTCCGGGGGGACACCATATATTTT
.,few,16,TRBV7-6,TRBJ1-2,CASSLRPSSFPYGYTF,TGTGCCAGCAGCTTAAGACCCTCTTCTTTCCCCTATGGCTACACCTTC
.,.,14,TRBV19,TRBJ2-2,CASSIVGGPGELFF,TGTGCCAGTAGTATAGTGGGGGGGCCCGGGGAGCTGTTTTTT
.,.,15,TRBV7-2,TRBJ2-7,CAGSDLSGTPYEQYF,TGTGCCGGCAGCGATTTATCGGGGACCCCCTACGAGCAGTACTTC
.,few,13,TRBV7-8,TRBJ2-2,CASRGGHTGELFF,TGTGCCAGCAGGGGTGGTCACACCGGGGAGCTGTTTTTT
.,many,15,TRBV2,TRBJ1-5,CASSWGIIGDQPQHF,TGTGCCAGCAGTTGGGGAATAATTGGGGATCAGCCCCAGCATTTT
TRBD1,.,14,TRBV19,TRBJ2-5,CASRKTGGSETQYF,TGTGCCAGTAGGAAGACAGGGGGCAGCGAGACCCAGTACTTC
TRBD1,.,15,TRBV6-2/TRBV6-3,TRBJ1-5,CASSWDRVWDQPQHF,TGTGCCAGCAGTTGGGACAGGGTGTGGGATCAGCCCCAGCATTTT